The source of this TCR beta chain is a study of T cells in Graves' hyperthyroidism and ophthalmopathy. RNA transcripts served as the template for amplifying TCR beta CDR3 regions. During a first-round RT-PCR of the TCR CDR3, the HTBI primer set was used. TCRdb re-called the multiplex PCR reads with MiXCR, one entry per CDR3 protein. The data show hundreds of thousands of distinct CDR3 sequences, 45% seen once. This clonotype has a count of ten or more. The receptor comes from an adult man with Graves' disease, either hyperthyroidism or ophthalmopathy (not recorded which). Sequencing used peripheral blood or thyroid tissue (not recorded which).

CDR3 protein: CASSPRVRFGYTF. CDR3 nucleotides: TGTGCCAGCAGTCCTAGGGTCAGGTTTGGCTACACCTTC. The V call is TRBV6-5, the J call TRBJ1-2, with no clear D. The V gene lost 5 bases and the J gene lost 7 bases, with 14 bases spanning the gap. CDR1 MNHEY and CDR2 SVGAGI come from the germline V gene. The CDR3 runs 13 residues.